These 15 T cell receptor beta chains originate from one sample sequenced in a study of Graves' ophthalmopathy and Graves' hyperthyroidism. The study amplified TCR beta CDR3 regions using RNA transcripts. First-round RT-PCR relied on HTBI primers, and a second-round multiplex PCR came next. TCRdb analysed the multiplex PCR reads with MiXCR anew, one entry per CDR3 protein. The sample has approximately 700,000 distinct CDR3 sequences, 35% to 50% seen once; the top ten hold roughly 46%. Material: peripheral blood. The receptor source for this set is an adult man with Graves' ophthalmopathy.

CDR3 region: CARGDRGGLSYEQYF. Written as DNA, the CDR3 is TGTGCTAGAGGGGACAGGGGGGGACTCTCCTACGAGCAGTACTTC. The J gene is TRBJ2-7, the V gene TRBV10-3; 11 positions match TRBD1. The CDR3 runs to 15 residues. Germline V lookup: CDR1 ENHRY, CDR2 SYGVKD.

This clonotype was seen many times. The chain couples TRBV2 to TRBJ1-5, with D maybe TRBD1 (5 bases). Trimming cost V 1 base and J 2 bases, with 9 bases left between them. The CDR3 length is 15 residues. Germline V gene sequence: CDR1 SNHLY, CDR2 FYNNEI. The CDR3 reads CASSEDRDGNQPQHF. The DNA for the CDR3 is TGTGCCAGCAGTGAAGACCGGGACGGCAATCAGCCCCAGCATTTT.

CDR3 in amino acids: CASGAVGQGGSPLHF. In nucleotides, the CDR3 is TGTGCCAGCGGCGCGGTGGGACAGGGAGGTTCACCCCTCCACTTT. The J gene is TRBJ1-6, the V gene TRBV11-2; 9 bases line up with TRBD1. Germline V lookup: CDR1 SGHAT, CDR2 FQNNGV. V shed 8 bases, J shed 9 bases, and the junction held 11 bases outside the gene matches. CDR3 length: 15 residues.

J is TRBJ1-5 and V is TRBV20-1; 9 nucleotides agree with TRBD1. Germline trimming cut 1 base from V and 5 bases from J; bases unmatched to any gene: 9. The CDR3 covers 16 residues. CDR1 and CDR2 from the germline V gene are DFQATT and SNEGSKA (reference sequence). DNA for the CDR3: TGCAGTGCTAGAGGACACCGGGACAGGGTTGATCAGCCCCAGCATTTT. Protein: CSARGHRDRVDQPQHF.

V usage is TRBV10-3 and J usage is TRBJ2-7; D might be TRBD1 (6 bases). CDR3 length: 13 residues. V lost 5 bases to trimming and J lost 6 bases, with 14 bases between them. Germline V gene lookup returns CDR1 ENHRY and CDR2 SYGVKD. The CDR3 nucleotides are TGTGCCATCAGTTCGGCCGAACAGGGCGAGCAGTACTTC. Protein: CAISSAEQGEQYF.

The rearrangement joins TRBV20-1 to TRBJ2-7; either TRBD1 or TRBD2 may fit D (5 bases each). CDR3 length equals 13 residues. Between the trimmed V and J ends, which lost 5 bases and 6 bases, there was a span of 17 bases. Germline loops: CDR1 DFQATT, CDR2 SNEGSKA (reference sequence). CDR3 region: CSALPGAGVEQYF. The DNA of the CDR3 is TGCAGTGCTTTACCCGGGGCCGGGGTCGAGCAGTACTTC.

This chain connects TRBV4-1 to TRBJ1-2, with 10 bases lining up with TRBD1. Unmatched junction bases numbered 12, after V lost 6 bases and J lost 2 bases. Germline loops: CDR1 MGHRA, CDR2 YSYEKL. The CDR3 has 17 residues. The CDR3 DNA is TGCGCCAGCAGGCCCATCCAGGGGACAGGGGTCAACTATGGCTACACCTTC. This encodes CASRPIQGTGVNYGYTF.

Here the CDR3 reads CASSPPQPYQETQYF. The CDR3 DNA sequence: TGTGCCAGCTCACCCCCACAACCGTACCAAGAGACCCAGTACTTC. This chain connects TRBV7-3 to TRBJ2-5; D unclear. The CDR3 extends over 15 amino acids. Trimming pared 8 bases from V and 0 bases from J, leaving 16 bases between. Looked up from germline, CDR1 is SGHTA and CDR2 is FQGTGA.

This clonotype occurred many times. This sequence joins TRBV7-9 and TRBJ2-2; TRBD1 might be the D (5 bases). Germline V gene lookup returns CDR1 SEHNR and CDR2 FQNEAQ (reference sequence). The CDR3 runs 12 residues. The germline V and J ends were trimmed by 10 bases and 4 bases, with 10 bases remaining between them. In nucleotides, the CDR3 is TGTGCCATCATAACAGGCACCGGGGAGCTGTTTTTT. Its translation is CAIITGTGELFF.

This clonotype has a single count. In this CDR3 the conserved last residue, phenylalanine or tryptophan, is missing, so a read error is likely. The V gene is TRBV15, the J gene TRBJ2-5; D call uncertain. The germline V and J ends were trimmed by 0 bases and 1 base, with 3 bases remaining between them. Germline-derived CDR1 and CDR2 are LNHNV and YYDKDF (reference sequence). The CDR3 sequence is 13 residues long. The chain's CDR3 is CATSRDSQETQYL. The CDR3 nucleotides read TGTGCCACCAGCAGAGACAGCCAAGAGACCCAGTACCTC.

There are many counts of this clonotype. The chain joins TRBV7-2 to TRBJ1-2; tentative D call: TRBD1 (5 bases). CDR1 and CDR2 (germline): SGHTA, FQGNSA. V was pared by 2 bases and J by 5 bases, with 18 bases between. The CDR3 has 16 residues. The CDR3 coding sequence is TGTGCCAGCAGCTTACGATGGAACCCGGGGGAGTATGGCTACACCTTC. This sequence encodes CASSLRWNPGEYGYTF.

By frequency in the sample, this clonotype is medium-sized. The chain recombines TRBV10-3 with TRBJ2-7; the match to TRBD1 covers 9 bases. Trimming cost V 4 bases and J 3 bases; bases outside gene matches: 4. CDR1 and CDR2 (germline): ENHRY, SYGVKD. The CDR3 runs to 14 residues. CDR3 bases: TGTGCCATCAGTGTCCGGGACAGGGACTACGAGCAGTACTTC. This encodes CAISVRDRDYEQYF.

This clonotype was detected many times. The CDR3 bases are TGTGCCAGCAGCGTGGGGACAGACGGCACTGAAGCTTTCTTT. Its translation is CASSVGTDGTEAFF. This chain joins TRBV9 and TRBJ1-1, with 7 bases lining up with TRBD1. The CDR3 sequence is 14 residues long. Germline CDR1 and CDR2: SGDLS and YYNGEE. After removal of 2 bases from V and 4 bases from J, the junction contained 5 bases not matched to a gene. Filled out from reference TRBV9 and TRBJ1-1, the complete variable domain reads DSGVTQTPKHLITATGQRVTLRCSPRSGDLSVYWYQQSLDQGLQFLIQYYNGEERAKGNILERFSAQQFPDLHSELNLSSLELGDSALYFCASSVGTDGTEAFFGQGTRLTVV.

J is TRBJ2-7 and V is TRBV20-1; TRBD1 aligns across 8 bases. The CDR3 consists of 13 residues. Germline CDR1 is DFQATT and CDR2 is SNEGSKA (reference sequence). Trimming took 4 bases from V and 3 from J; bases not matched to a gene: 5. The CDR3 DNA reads TGCAGTGCTATACAGGGGGGACACTACGAGCAGTACTTC. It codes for CSAIQGGHYEQYF.

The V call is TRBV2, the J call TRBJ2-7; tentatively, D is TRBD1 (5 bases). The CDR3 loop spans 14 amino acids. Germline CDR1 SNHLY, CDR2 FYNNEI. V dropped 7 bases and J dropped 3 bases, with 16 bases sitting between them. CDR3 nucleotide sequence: TGTGCCAGCAAAGAAGGGATAGGGGTCTACGAGCAGTACTTC. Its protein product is CASKEGIGVYEQYF.